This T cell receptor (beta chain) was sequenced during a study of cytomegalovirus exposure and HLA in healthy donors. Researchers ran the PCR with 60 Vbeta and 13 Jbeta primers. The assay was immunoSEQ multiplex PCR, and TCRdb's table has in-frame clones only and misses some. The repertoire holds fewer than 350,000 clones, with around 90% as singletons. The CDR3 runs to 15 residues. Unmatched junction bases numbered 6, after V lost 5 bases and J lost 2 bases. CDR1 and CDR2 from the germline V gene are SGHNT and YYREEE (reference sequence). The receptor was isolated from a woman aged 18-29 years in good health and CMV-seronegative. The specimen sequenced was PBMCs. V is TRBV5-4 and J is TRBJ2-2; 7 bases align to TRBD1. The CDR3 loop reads CASRPGGTNTGELFF. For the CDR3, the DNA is TGTGCCAGCAGGCCAGGGGGAACCAACACCGGGGAGCTGTTTTTT.